The entry below gives a single TCR beta chain sequence along with its context. V dropped 11 bases and J dropped 3; count of bases not matched to a gene: 3. The CDR3 loop spans 13 amino acids. Germline CDR1 reads MGHDK; CDR2 reads SYGVNS. This record comes from a study of blood T cell repertoires in COVID-19. Per the authors' pipeline: Reference gene primer amplification yielded estimated nucleated cell counts. Some clones are missing from TCRdb's copy, which holds only in-frame ones; the method was immunoSEQ multiplex PCR. V and J calls plus clone size are reproduced from that table; the DNA served to infer D and trimming. The profile shows about 84,000 clones, about 83% of them singletons.

Material: peripheral blood. This receptor was obtained from an elderly woman with acute or convalescent COVID-19. The chain links TRBV25-1 to TRBJ2-1, with TRBD2 matching 11 bases. CDR3 protein: CASGTSGYNEQFF. The CDR3 coding sequence is TGTGCCTCCGGGACTAGCGGCTACAATGAGCAGTTCTTC.